These 19 T cell receptor beta chains share one sample of origin, sequenced in a study of monozygotic twins with inflammatory bowel disease. TCRdb reanalyzed the 5' RACE reads and collapses them to one entry per CDR3 protein, without DNA. The sample has 300,000 to 450,000 distinct CDR3 sequences. The sequencing input was blood. These receptors originate from a human donor with ulcerative colitis or Crohn's disease, or a healthy co-twin of an affected twin (not recorded which).

The chain links TRBV12-5 to TRBJ2-1; there is no DNA to check the TCRdb D call of TRBD1. There are 14 residues in the CDR3. Germline assignment: CDR1 LGHNT and CDR2 FRNRAP. The CDR3 loop reads CASGWLQGWDEQFF.

CDR3 in amino acids: CASSQDPLTGMNTGELFF. The V gene is TRBV4-3, the J gene TRBJ2-2; TCRdb designates TRBD1, a call that cannot be tested without DNA. The CDR3 covers 18 residues. Germline CDR1 is LGHNA and CDR2 is YSLEER.

This chain links TRBV4-1 with TRBJ2-5; TCRdb's D gene call, TRBD1, goes unchecked for lack of DNA. CDR1 and CDR2 (germline): MGHRA, YSYEKL. The CDR3 runs 15 residues. This CDR3 is CASSPGAALQETQYF.

This chain links TRBV7-2 with TRBJ2-7; TCRdb's assignment of TRBD2 cannot be checked, as there is no DNA. Germline assignment: CDR1 SGHTA and CDR2 FQGNSA. There are 16 residues in the CDR3. The CDR3 sequence: CASSLTSGDSSYEQYF.

V is TRBV5-4 and J is TRBJ1-2. The germline V gene encodes CDR1 SGHNT and CDR2 YYREEE (reference sequence). This CDR3 region has 14 residues. Here the CDR3 reads CASSLEQYNYGYTF.

The rearrangement uses TRBV6-1 and TRBJ1-4; TCRdb indicates TRBD1, and absent DNA this call remains unverified. Germline CDR1 is MNHNS and CDR2 is SASEGT. The CDR3 runs 15 residues. The CDR3 region is CASSGTGGSYEKLFF.

The rearrangement uses TRBV12-3 or TRBV12-4 and TRBJ1-4. This CDR3 has 16 residues. The CDR3 region is CASSPWEGAGLVKLFF.

V and J are TRBV24-1 and TRBJ1-5. This CDR3 spans 16 amino acids. CDR1 is KGHDR, CDR2 SFDVKD, per germline. CDR3 residues: CATSDLARNSNQPQHF.

The V gene is TRBV25-1, the J gene TRBJ1-6. The germline gives CDR1 MGHDK, CDR2 SYGVNS. The CDR3 covers 15 residues. This CDR3 is CASSDRRSYNSPLHF.

The genes are TRBV7-3 and TRBJ2-7; TCRdb lists TRBD1, though no DNA is available to test this call. CDR1 is SGHTA and CDR2 is FQGTGA in the germline V gene. The CDR3 loop spans 16 amino acids. CDR3 protein: CASSLSAGEVAYEQYF.

J is TRBJ2-7 and V is TRBV7-6; TCRdb names TRBD1, which stays unverified in the absence of DNA. The CDR3 is made up of 17 amino acids. Germline CDR1 SGHVS, CDR2 FNYEAQ. The CDR3 sequence: CASSLAGQGVGSYEQYF. Based on the CDR3 plus reference TRBV7-6 and TRBJ2-7, the full variable domain is GAGVSQSPRYKVTKRGQDVALRCDPISGHVSLYWYRQALGQGPEFLTYFNYEAQQDKSGLPNDRFSAERPEGSISTLTIQRTEQRDSAMYRCASSLAGQGVGSYEQYFGPGTRLTVT.

The chain couples TRBV7-8 to TRBJ2-6; the TRBD1 assignment by TCRdb is unverifiable without DNA. The CDR3 covers 16 residues. Germline V gives CDR1 SGHVS, CDR2 FQNEAQ. The CDR3 is CASSGQTGYGANVLTF.

The V gene is TRBV4-3, the J gene TRBJ2-2; the TCRdb call, TRBD1, lacks DNA for checking. The CDR3 contains 14 residues. CDR1 is LGHNA, CDR2 YSLEER, per germline. CDR3 loop: CASSHEDRTGELFF.

The V and J genes are TRBV5-1 and TRBJ2-2. The CDR3 runs to 15 residues. From germline, CDR1 is SGHRS and CDR2 YFSETQ. The CDR3 spells CASSLPRQNTGELFF.

This chain links TRBV20-1 with TRBJ2-5; checking the TCRdb D call of TRBD2 is not possible without DNA. The CDR3 runs to 13 residues. The germline V gene encodes CDR1 DFQATT and CDR2 SNEGSKA (reference sequence). The CDR3 sequence is CSAGGPGQETQYF.

The genes are TRBV7-2 and TRBJ1-6; TCRdb designates TRBD1, a call that cannot be tested without DNA. This CDR3 contains 18 residues. Germline CDR1 SGHTA, CDR2 FQGNSA. CDR3 in amino acids: CASSLARGGSSYNSPLHF.

The rearrangement links TRBV20-1 to TRBJ2-5; checking the TCRdb D call of TRBD1 is not possible without DNA. The CDR3 is made up of 14 amino acids. Germline assignment: CDR1 DFQATT and CDR2 SNEGSKA (reference sequence). This CDR3 reads CSARAGTAQETQYF.

This chain connects TRBV5-1 to TRBJ2-7; the D gene TCRdb calls, TRBD1, cannot be checked with no DNA. Germline V gene lookup returns CDR1 SGHRS and CDR2 YFSETQ. The CDR3 is made up of 16 amino acids. The CDR3: CASSLSPGQGSYEQYF. Variable domain in full (rest from reference TRBV5-1 and TRBJ2-7): KAGVTQTPRYLIKTRGQQVTLSCSPISGHRSVSWYQQTPGQGLQFLFEYFSETQRNKGNFPGRFSGRQFSNSRSEMNVSTLELGDSALYLCASSLSPGQGSYEQYFGPGTRLTVT.

This rearrangement joins TRBV6-1 to TRBJ2-7. CDR3 size: 14 residues. CDR1 MNHNS and CDR2 SASEGT come from the germline V gene. The CDR3 sequence is CASSLAVSSYEQYF.